A single sample gave rise to the 6 T cell receptor beta chains below, sequenced in a study of shared clonotypes between healthy human individuals. Some clones are missing from TCRdb's copy, which holds only in-frame ones; the method was immunoSEQ multiplex PCR. The sample shows millions of clones, about 92% of them seen only once. Sequencing was performed on naive CD4+ T cells from PBMCs. Subset specified: CD45RA+ positively selected. Receptor source: a man aged 18 to 30 in good health. Some clones in this sample may be carry-over from other donors' samples.

This chain links TRBV7-9 with TRBJ2-3, with a possible D match to TRBD2 (5 bases). V gave up 5 bases and J gave up 3 bases, with 9 bases separating them. Germline CDR1 is SEHNR and CDR2 is FQNEAQ (reference sequence). The length of the CDR3 is 13 residues. This CDR3 reads CASSPSGTDTQYF. CDR3 nucleotides: TGTGCCAGCAGCCCCTCGGGGACAGATACGCAGTATTTT.

This clone turned up a few times. The chain employs TRBV2 and TRBJ2-2; D unresolved. This CDR3 is 14 amino acids long. CDR1 and CDR2 (germline): SNHLY, FYNNEI. V was trimmed by 6 bases and J by 0 bases, leaving 8 bases between them. This chain's CDR3 is CASRENANTGELFF. DNA for the CDR3: TGTGCCAGCAGGGAGAACGCGAACACCGGGGAGCTGTTTTTT.

This chain uses TRBV25-1 with TRBJ1-2; no clear D. Germline CDR1 MGHDK, CDR2 SYGVNS. This CDR3 comprises 14 residues. Trimming pared 0 bases from V and 4 bases from J, leaving 9 bases between. For the CDR3, the DNA is TGTGCCAGCAGTGAATACGACGCAGTCTATGGCTACACCTTC. This gives the protein CASSEYDAVYGYTF.

The rearrangement joins TRBV5-8 to TRBJ2-1; unclear D gene. V lost 4 bases and J lost 1, with 15 bases in between. The V gene's germline CDR1 is SGHTS and CDR2 YDEGEE. This CDR3 contains 16 residues. CDR3 sequence: CASSPMMGTSYNEQFF. CDR3 nucleotide sequence: TGTGCCAGCAGCCCAATGATGGGTACGTCCTACAATGAGCAGTTCTTC.

This clone has just one count. The V gene is TRBV2, the J gene TRBJ2-1; D is perhaps TRBD2 (6 bases). V was pared by 9 bases and J by 8 bases, with 20 bases between. This CDR3 is 14 amino acids long. The V gene's germline CDR1 is SNHLY and CDR2 FYNNEI. CDR3 sequence (DNA): TGTGCCAGTGGAGGGTGGGAGGCAGGTGATGAGCAGTTCTTC. It codes for CASGGWEAGDEQFF. Complete variable domain (other parts from reference TRBV2 and TRBJ2-1): EPEVTQTPSHQVTQMGQEVILRCVPISNHLYFYWYRQILGQKVEFLVSFYNNEISEKSEIFDDQFSVERPDGSNFTLKIRSTKLEDSAMYFCASGGWEAGDEQFFGPGTRLTVL.

The chain has TRBV28 and TRBJ1-2; no clear D gene. V lost 1 base and J 2 bases, leaving 8 bases between the germline ends. This CDR3 comprises 14 residues. Germline loops: CDR1 MDHEN, CDR2 SYDVKM. The CDR3 sequence: CASSLLRENYGYTF. In DNA, the CDR3 is TGTGCCAGCAGTTTATTAAGGGAGAACTATGGCTACACCTTC.